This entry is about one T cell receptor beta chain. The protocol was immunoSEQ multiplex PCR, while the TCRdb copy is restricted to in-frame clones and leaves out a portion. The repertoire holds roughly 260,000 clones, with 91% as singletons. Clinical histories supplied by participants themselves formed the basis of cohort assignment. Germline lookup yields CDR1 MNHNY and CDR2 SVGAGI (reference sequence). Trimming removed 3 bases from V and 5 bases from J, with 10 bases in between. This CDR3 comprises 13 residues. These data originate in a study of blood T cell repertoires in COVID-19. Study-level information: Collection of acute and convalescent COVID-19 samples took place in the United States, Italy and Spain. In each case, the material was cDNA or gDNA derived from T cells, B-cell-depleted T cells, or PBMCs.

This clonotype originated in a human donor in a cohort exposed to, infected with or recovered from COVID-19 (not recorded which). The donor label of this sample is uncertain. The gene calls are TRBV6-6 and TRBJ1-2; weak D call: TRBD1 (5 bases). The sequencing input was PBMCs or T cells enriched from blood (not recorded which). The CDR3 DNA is TGTGCCAGCAGTTATGGGGCGTTATATGGCTACACCTTC. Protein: CASSYGALYGYTF.